The rows below give T cell receptor beta chains drawn from one sample of a study of vaccination and CD4 T cells after COVID-19. The antigens these receptors bind are not known. TCRdb analysed the PCR reads with MiXCR anew, one entry per CDR3 protein. The sample has around 18,000 distinct CDR3 sequences; 51% are singletons. The sequencing here drew on CD4+ T cells from blood, cultured in vitro, taken about 7 months after SARS-CoV-2 vaccination. Source of these receptors: a human donor who had recovered from COVID-19. The CDR3 runs from the conserved cysteine through the conserved F or W. A D gene is named only where the DNA matches it firmly. Clone sizes are given selectively: once, few, many, or a class where the clone is expanded.

V gene: TRBV6-1; D gene: NA; clone size: NA; J gene: TRBJ1-1; CDR3 DNA: TGTGCCAGCAGTGAAGCTTCGACAGGGAACACTGAAGCTTTCTTT; CDR3 protein: CASSEASTGNTEAFF
V gene: TRBV20-1; D gene: TRBD2; clone size: few; J gene: TRBJ2-5; CDR3 DNA: TGCAGTGCTAGGCGGGAGTTACTTGTAGAGACCCAGTACTTC; CDR3 protein: CSARRELLVETQYF
V gene: TRBV11-3; D gene: NA; clone size: few; J gene: TRBJ2-5; CDR3 DNA: TGTGCCAGCAGCCTCGGCATCCAAGAGACCCAGTACTTC; CDR3 protein: CASSLGIQETQYF
V gene: TRBV20-1; D gene: NA; clone size: NA; J gene: TRBJ2-2; CDR3 DNA: TGCAGTGCACGGACTTCTTACACCGGGGAGCTGTTTTTT; CDR3 protein: CSARTSYTGELFF
V gene: TRBV24-1; D gene: TRBD1; clone size: NA; J gene: TRBJ1-5; CDR3 DNA: TGTGCCACCAGCGATGGACAGGGCGAGCAGCCCCAGCATTTT; CDR3 protein: CATSDGQGEQPQHF
V gene: TRBV10-2; D gene: TRBD2; clone size: once; J gene: TRBJ2-3; CDR3 DNA: TGTGCCATCAGCGGTGGGCTAGCGGGGGGGGCAGATACGCAGTATTTT; CDR3 protein: CAISGGLAGGADTQYF
V gene: TRBV2; D gene: TRBD2; clone size: NA; J gene: TRBJ2-1; CDR3 DNA: TGTGCCAGCAGTGCGCAAGCGGGAGGATACAATGAGCAGTTCTTC; CDR3 protein: CASSAQAGGYNEQFF
V gene: TRBV15; D gene: NA; clone size: NA; J gene: TRBJ2-5; CDR3 DNA: TGTGCCACCAGCAGAGATCTGGGGGCGAACCAAGAGACCCAGTACTTC; CDR3 protein: CATSRDLGANQETQYF
V gene: TRBV7-2; D gene: NA; clone size: NA; J gene: TRBJ2-1; CDR3 DNA: TGTGCCAGCAGTCCCTTAGGGAGCAGGTCCTACAATGAGCAGTTCTTC; CDR3 protein: CASSPLGSRSYNEQFF
V gene: TRBV7-2; D gene: NA; clone size: NA; J gene: TRBJ2-3; CDR3 DNA: TGTGCCAGCAGCTTAGGGGGTTTTAGCACAGATACGCAGTATTTT; CDR3 protein: CASSLGGFSTDTQYF
V gene: TRBV7-2; D gene: NA; clone size: NA; J gene: TRBJ2-1; CDR3 DNA: TGTGCCAGCAGCTTTGGTTTAGCGACGTCGACCGCCAGGAAGTTCTTC; CDR3 protein: CASSFGLATSTARKFF
V gene: TRBV20-1; D gene: NA; clone size: NA; J gene: TRBJ1-2; CDR3 DNA: TGCAGTGCCGCCGCCCTCAGGGGATATGGCTACACCTTC; CDR3 protein: CSAAALRGYGYTF
V gene: TRBV7-2; D gene: NA; clone size: few; J gene: TRBJ2-3; CDR3 DNA: TGTGCCAGCAGCAACCTAGCGCGTAGCACAGATACGCAGTATTTT; CDR3 protein: CASSNLARSTDTQYF
V gene: TRBV20-1; D gene: TRBD2; clone size: NA; J gene: TRBJ2-7; CDR3 DNA: TGCAGTGCTAGGCGGCGGGAGTTCTCCTACGAGCAGTACTTC; CDR3 protein: CSARRREFSYEQYF
V gene: TRBV2; D gene: NA; clone size: NA; J gene: TRBJ2-3; CDR3 DNA: TGTGCCAGCAGTGCGACGGTGAGCACAGATACGCAGTATTTT; CDR3 protein: CASSATVSTDTQYF
V gene: TRBV5-4; D gene: NA; clone size: NA; J gene: TRBJ2-5; CDR3 DNA: TGTGCCAGCAGCTTGGGAAGTGAAGAGACCCAGTACTTC; CDR3 protein: CASSLGSEETQYF
V gene: TRBV7-8; D gene: TRBD2; clone size: NA; J gene: TRBJ2-5; CDR3 DNA: TGTGCCAGCAGCTTACGTGGGAGGGTTTTTAGCGGGAGAAAAGAGACCCAGTACTTC; CDR3 protein: CASSLRGRVFSGRKETQYF